The source of this T cell receptor (beta chain) is a study of somatic mutations in cytotoxic T cells in rheumatoid arthritis. Sequencing was performed with immunoSEQ multiplex PCR; in TCRdb, only in-frame clones are kept and a portion is missing. The sample has about 25,000 clones, about 81% seen once. This clone was observed a few times. With 5 bases removed from V and 0 bases from J, the gap between germline ends came to 11 bases. CDR3 size: 14 residues. Germline V gene data show CDR1 as MNHEY and CDR2 as SMNVEV (reference sequence). The chain recombines TRBV27 with TRBJ2-7; D unclear. Sequenced sample: CD8+ T cells sorted from blood. This receptor was identified in a middle-aged man in good health. The CDR3 sequence is CASSTSESSYEQYF. CDR3 nucleotide sequence: TGTGCCAGCAGTACCTCCGAGAGCTCCTACGAGCAGTACTTC.